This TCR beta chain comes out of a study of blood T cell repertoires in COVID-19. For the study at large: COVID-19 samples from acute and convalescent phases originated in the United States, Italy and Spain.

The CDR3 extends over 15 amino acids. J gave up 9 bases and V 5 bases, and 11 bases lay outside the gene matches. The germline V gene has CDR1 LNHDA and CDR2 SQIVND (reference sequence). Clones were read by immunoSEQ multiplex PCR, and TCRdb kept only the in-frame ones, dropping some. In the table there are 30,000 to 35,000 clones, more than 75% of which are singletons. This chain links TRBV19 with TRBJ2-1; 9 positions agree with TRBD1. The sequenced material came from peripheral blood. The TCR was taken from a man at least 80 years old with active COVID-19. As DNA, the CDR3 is TGTGCCAGTAGTTCCCGGGACAGGGTTGATCGTGAGCAGTTCTTC. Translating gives CASSSRDRVDREQFF.